This TCR beta chain was documented in a study of cytomegalovirus exposure and HLA in healthy donors. The PCR used 60 Vbeta and 13 Jbeta primers. The data were produced by immunoSEQ multiplex PCR, yet TCRdb's version contains in-frame clones alone and is incomplete. The sample lists under 150,000 clones; approximately 67% were seen once. J was trimmed by 6 bases and V by 2 bases; bases with no gene match: 4. Per germline, CDR1 MGHRA and CDR2 YSYEKL. The CDR3 runs 15 residues. Sequenced input: PBMCs. This rearrangement joins TRBV4-1 to TRBJ1-4, with 9 bases matching TRBD1. This clonotype was obtained from a man younger than 30 in good health and CMV-seropositive. CDR3 nucleotide sequence: TGCGCCAGCAGCCAATTACAGGGGGCTCATGAAAAACTGTTTTTT. Its protein product is CASSQLQGAHEKLFF.